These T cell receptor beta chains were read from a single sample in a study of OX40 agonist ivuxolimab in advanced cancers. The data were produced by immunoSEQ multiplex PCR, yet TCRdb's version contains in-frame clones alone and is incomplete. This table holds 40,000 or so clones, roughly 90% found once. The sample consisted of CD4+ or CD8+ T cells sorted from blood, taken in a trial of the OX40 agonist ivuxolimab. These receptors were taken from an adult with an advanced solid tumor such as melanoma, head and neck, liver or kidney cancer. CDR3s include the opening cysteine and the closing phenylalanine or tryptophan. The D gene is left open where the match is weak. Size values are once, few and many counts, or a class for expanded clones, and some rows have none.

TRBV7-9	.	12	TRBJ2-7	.	TGTGCCAGCAGCTTTGGGCGGTACGAGCAGTACTTC	CASSFGRYEQYF
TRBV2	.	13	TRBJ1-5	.	TGTGCCAGCAGTGGGGGGCTGGCTCAGCCCCAGCATTTT	CASSGGLAQPQHF
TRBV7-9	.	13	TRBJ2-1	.	TGTGCCCTCCAGGGGACCTCCTACAATGAGCAGTTCTTC	CALQGTSYNEQFF
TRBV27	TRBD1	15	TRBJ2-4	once	TGTGCCAGCAGTACCTACAGGGGAGTGGAAAACATTCAGTACTTC	CASSTYRGVENIQYF
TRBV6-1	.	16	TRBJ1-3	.	TGTGCCAGCAGTGAAGCAGGGTGGGAATTTGGAAACACCATATATTTT	CASSEAGWEFGNTIYF
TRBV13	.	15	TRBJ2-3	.	TGTGCCAGCACCTTGGGGGGCCGGGTCACAGATACGCAGTATTTT	CASTLGGRVTDTQYF
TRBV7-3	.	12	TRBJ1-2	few	TGTGCCAGCAGCGCGCAGATCTATGGCTACACCTTC	CASSAQIYGYTF
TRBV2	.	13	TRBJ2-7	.	TGTGCCAGCAGTGAGCAGGGCGCGGGTGAGCAGTACTTC	CASSEQGAGEQYF
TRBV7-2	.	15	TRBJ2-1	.	TGTGCCAGCAGCTTAGGGTACTACTCCTACAATGAGCAGTTCTTC	CASSLGYYSYNEQFF
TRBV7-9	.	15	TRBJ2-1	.	TGTGCCAGCAGCGAGACGGCGGAGAACTACAATGAGCAGTTCTTC	CASSETAENYNEQFF
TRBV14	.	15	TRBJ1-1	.	TGTGCCAGCAGCCAGAGGGGAGGGGCAAACACTGAAGCTTTCTTT	CASSQRGGANTEAFF
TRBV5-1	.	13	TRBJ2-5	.	TGCGCCAGCAGCACGGGGGCTGGAGAGACCCAGTACTTC	CASSTGAGETQYF
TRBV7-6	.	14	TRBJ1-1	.	TGTGCCAGCAGCCGCACTGACGCGAACACTGAAGCTTTCTTT	CASSRTDANTEAFF
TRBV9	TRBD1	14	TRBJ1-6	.	TGTGCCAGCACCTTGGGACAGGGAGATTCACCCCTCCACTTT	CASTLGQGDSPLHF
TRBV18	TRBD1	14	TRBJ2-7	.	TGTGCCAGCTCCCCGGACAGGGGGTATGGCGAGCAGTACTTC	CASSPDRGYGEQYF
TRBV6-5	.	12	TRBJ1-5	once	TGTGCCAGCAGTACACCTGGGAAGGGGCAGCATTTT	CASSTPGKGQHF
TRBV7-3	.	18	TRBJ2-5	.	TGTGCCAGCAGCTTAACTAGAGACAGGAAAACCCTCCAAGAGACCCAGTACTTC	CASSLTRDRKTLQETQYF
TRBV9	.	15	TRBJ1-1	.	TGTGCCAGCAGCCCTCGGGACCGACCGAACACTGAAGCTTTCTTT	CASSPRDRPNTEAFF
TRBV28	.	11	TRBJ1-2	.	TGTGCCAGCAGTTTAAGTCGTGGCTACACCTTC	CASSLSRGYTF
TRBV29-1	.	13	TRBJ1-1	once	TGCAGCGTTGAAACAGGGTTGAACACTGAAGCTTTCTTT	CSVETGLNTEAFF
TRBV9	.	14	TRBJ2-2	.	TGTGCCAGCAGCGTGGGACTTAACACCGGGGAGCTGTTTTTT	CASSVGLNTGELFF
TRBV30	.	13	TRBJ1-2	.	TGTGCCTGGATTACGAAGGGTCTCTATGGCTACACCTTC	CAWITKGLYGYTF
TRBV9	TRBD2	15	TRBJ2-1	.	TGTGCCAGCAGCGTAGAGAGCGGGGGGTACAATGAGCAGTTCTTC	CASSVESGGYNEQFF
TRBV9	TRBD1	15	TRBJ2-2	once	TGTGCCAGCAGCGCAGGGGGTTATGGCACCGGGGAGCTGTTTTTT	CASSAGGYGTGELFF
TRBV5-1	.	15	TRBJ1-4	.	TGCGCCAGCAGCTTGGAGGTAGCAACTAATGAAAAACTGTTTTTT	CASSLEVATNEKLFF
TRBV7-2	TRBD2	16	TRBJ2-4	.	TGTGCCAGCAAGATAGCGGGGGGCCTGGCCAAAAACATTCAGTACTTC	CASKIAGGLAKNIQYF
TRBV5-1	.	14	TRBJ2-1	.	TGCGCCAGCAGGGGGGGTGTCTCCTACAATGAGCAGTTCTTC	CASRGGVSYNEQFF
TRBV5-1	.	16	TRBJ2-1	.	TGCGCCAGCAGCTTGGCCGGGACCGCGGGTGTCGATGAGCAGTTCTTC	CASSLAGTAGVDEQFF
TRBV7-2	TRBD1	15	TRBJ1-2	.	TGTGCCAGCAGCTTGCGGACAGGGGGAGGCTATGGCTACACCTTC	CASSLRTGGGYGYTF
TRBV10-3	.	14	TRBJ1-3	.	TGTGCCACCGAAGGCAGGGTGGAAAGAAACACCATATATTTT	CATEGRVERNTIYF
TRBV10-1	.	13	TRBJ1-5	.	TGCGCCAGCACTTGCAGAGCTAATCAGCCCCAGCATTTT	CASTCRANQPQHF
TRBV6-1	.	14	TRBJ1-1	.	TGTGCCAGCAGTGATATAGGGAGGAACACTGAAGCTTTCTTT	CASSDIGRNTEAFF
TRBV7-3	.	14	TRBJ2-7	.	TGTGCCAGCAGCCTCGAAACGACAGACTACGAGCAGTACTTC	CASSLETTDYEQYF
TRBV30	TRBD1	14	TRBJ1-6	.	TGTGCCTGGCGCCGGGGACAGAGGAATTCACCCCTCCACTTT	CAWRRGQRNSPLHF
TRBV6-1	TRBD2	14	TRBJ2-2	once	TGTGCCAGCAGATCGGGACTATGGTCCGGGGAGCTGTTTTTT	CASRSGLWSGELFF
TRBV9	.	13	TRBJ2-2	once	TGTGCCAGCAGCAGGCAGGGCGCCGGGGAGCTGTTTTTT	CASSRQGAGELFF
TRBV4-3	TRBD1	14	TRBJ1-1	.	TGCGCCAGCAGCCAGCCAGGGGGGAACACTGAAGCTTTCTTT	CASSQPGGNTEAFF
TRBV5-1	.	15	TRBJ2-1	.	TGCGCCAGCAGCTTGGAACAGGGTATTCACAATGAGCAGTTCTTC	CASSLEQGIHNEQFF
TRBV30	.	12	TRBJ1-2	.	TGTGCCTGGAGACTTCAGGGGATTGGCTACACCTTC	CAWRLQGIGYTF
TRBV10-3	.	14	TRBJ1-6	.	TGTGCCATCAGTGAAGACAGCCGGAATTCACCCCTCCACTTT	CAISEDSRNSPLHF
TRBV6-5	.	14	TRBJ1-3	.	TGTGCCAGCAGGTCGGACAGCTCTGGAAACACCATATATTTT	CASRSDSSGNTIYF
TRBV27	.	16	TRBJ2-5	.	TGTGCCAGCAGTTTATCATTCGGGGAAGTCCAAGAGACCCAGTACTTC	CASSLSFGEVQETQYF
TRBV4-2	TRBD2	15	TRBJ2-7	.	TGTGCCAGCAGCCAACAGCTGACAGTGGGGGGGGAGCAGTACTTC	CASSQQLTVGGEQYF
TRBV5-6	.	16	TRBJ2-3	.	TGTGCCAGCAGCTTGGCCAGGAGAGGAAGCACAGATACGCAGTATTTT	CASSLARRGSTDTQYF
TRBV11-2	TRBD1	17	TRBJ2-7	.	TGTGCCAGCAGCTTAAGGCCGACAGGGGCTAAGGGTTCCGAGCAGTACTTC	CASSLRPTGAKGSEQYF
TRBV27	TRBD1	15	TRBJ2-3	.	TGTGCCAGCAGTCGCCAGACAGGGCGCACAGATACGCAGTATTTT	CASSRQTGRTDTQYF
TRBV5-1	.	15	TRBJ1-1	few	TGCGCCAGCAGCTCAGGGCAAGGAAAACAACGTGAAGCTTTCTTT	CASSSGQGKQREAFF
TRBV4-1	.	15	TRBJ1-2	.	TGCGCCAGCAGCCAAGGAAGGGAGAAAGGCTATGGCTACACCTTC	CASSQGREKGYGYTF
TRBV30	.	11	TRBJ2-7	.	TGTGCCTGGAGCCTTAACTACGAGCAGTACTTC	CAWSLNYEQYF
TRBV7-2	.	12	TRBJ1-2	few	TGTGCCAGCAGCCCCCGGGGCTATGGCTACACCTTC	CASSPRGYGYTF
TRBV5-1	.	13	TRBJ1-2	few	TGCGCCAGCAGCTTGGAAAGGTTAGGTGGCTACACCTTC	CASSLERLGGYTF